One and the same sample provided the 23 T cell receptor beta chains below, sequenced in a study of response to subunit inactivated influenza vaccine. TCRdb re-called the RT-PCR reads through MiXCR, storing one row per CDR3 protein. The table shows 500,000 or so distinct CDR3 sequences, with about a tenth occurring only once. The sequences come from PBMCs from blood, collected about 40 days after vaccination. All receptors come from a man between 50 and 59 years old who received an inactivated influenza vaccine.

This clonotype was observed a few times. This sequence joins TRBV7-8 and TRBJ1-2, with D perhaps matching TRBD1 (5 bases). This CDR3 has 14 amino acids. Trimming took 0 bases from V and 7 from J, leaving 12 bases between them. Germline V gene lookup returns CDR1 SGHVS and CDR2 FQNEAQ. For the CDR3, the DNA is TGTGCCAGCAGCTTAGCGCAGAAGGGGCGTGGCTACACCTTC. Encoded protein: CASSLAQKGRGYTF.

The rearrangement uses TRBV7-2 and TRBJ2-3; weak D call: TRBD2 (6 bases). Germline loops: CDR1 SGHTA, CDR2 FQGNSA. CDR3 size: 15 residues. The ends were cut back, 5 bases at V and 0 bases at J, with 12 bases in the middle. CDR3 DNA sequence: TGTGCCAGCAGCGTGGGTGGGAGGAGCACAGATACGCAGTATTTT. Its protein is CASSVGGRSTDTQYF.

A remark on this clonotype: This clone may be a read error of a much larger clone one base away. V is TRBV5-1 and J is TRBJ1-1; D gene uncertain. The germline CDR1 and CDR2 sequences are SGHRS and YFSETQ. This CDR3 spans 14 amino acids. In DNA, the CDR3 is TGCCCCAGCAGCTTGGAGCCGGCGAACACTGAAGCTTTCTTT. This sequence encodes CPSSLEPANTEAFF.

This clonotype was observed a few times. The chain is built from TRBV12-3 or TRBV12-4 and TRBJ2-5; no reliable D call. The CDR3 contains 16 residues. Trimming shortened V by 3 bases and J by 3 bases, and 17 bases separated the two germline ends. CDR3 sequence reads: CASSFYQVRTKETQYF. As DNA, the CDR3 is TGTGCCAGCAGTTTTTACCAGGTCCGGACCAAAGAGACCCAGTACTTC.

The rearrangement links TRBV7-9 to TRBJ2-5; D may be TRBD2 (5 bases). Deletions cut 4 bases from V and 5 bases from J, with 14 bases between. The CDR3 consists of 14 residues. Per germline, CDR1 SEHNR and CDR2 FQNEAQ (reference sequence). The CDR3 coding sequence is TGTGCCAGCAGCTCCTTGGACTCAGCCGAGACCCAGTACTTC. Amino acids: CASSSLDSAETQYF. The complete variable domain, with remaining parts taken from reference TRBV7-9 and TRBJ2-5, reads DTGVSQNPRHKITKRGQNVTFRCDPISEHNRLYWYRQTLGQGPEFLTYFQNEAQLEKSRLLSDRFSAERPKGSFSTLEIQRTEQGDSAMYLCASSSLDSAETQYFGPGTRLLVL.

This clonotype came up a few times. V and J are TRBV5-1 and TRBJ1-1, with D perhaps matching TRBD1 (5 bases). The V end lost 1 base, the J end lost 4 bases, and 14 bases lay between the germline ends. CDR1 and CDR2 (germline): SGHRS, YFSETQ. The CDR3 is 15 amino acids. CDR3 nucleotide sequence: TGCGCCAGCAGCTTGTTTGGGGGTCAATCCACTGAAGCTTTCTTT. Translated: CASSLFGGQSTEAFF.

This clonotype was seen a handful of times. The CDR3 DNA reads as TGTGCCAGCAGCCAAGAATGGACTAAGACAGATACGCAGTATTTT. Translated: CASSQEWTKTDTQYF. The J gene is TRBJ2-3, the V gene TRBV4-2, with D possibly being TRBD2 (6 bases). The CDR3 covers 15 residues. V lost 0 bases, J lost 3 bases, and 10 bases lay in between. CDR1 and CDR2 from the germline V gene are LGHNA and YNFKEQ.

The table lists this clonotype with a few counts. V and J are TRBV7-2 and TRBJ1-2; unclear D gene. Deletions cut 1 base from V and 4 bases from J, with 7 bases between. The CDR3 sequence is 13 residues long. Germline values: CDR1 SGHTA, CDR2 FQGNSA. The CDR3 sequence: CASSLEVSYGYTF. In DNA, the CDR3 is TGTGCCAGCAGCTTAGAAGTCTCCTATGGCTACACCTTC.

The sample holds a few counts of this clonotype. The V call is TRBV29-1, the J call TRBJ1-1; D ambiguous. CDR1 is SQVTM and CDR2 is ANQGSEA in the germline V gene. The V end lost 5 bases, the J end lost 2 bases, and 12 bases lay between the germline ends. The CDR3 runs 13 residues. CDR3: CSVHPRYNTEAFF. The CDR3 DNA is TGCAGCGTTCATCCCCGATATAACACTGAAGCTTTCTTT.

The CDR3 spells CASSDSQGARDYEQYF. DNA of the CDR3: TGTGCCAGCAGTGACTCGCAGGGGGCAAGAGACTACGAGCAGTACTTC. The V and J genes are TRBV6-4 and TRBJ2-7; the match to TRBD1 covers 8 bases. Losses at the gene ends were 0 bases for V and 3 bases for J; bases not matched to a gene: 7. Germline assignment: CDR1 MRHNA and CDR2 SNTAGT. The CDR3 consists of 16 residues.

This clonotype was seen a handful of times. The CDR3 region has the DNA TGTGCCAGTAGCTGGGAGGGCACTGAAGCTTTCTTT. It codes for CASSWEGTEAFF. The chain is built from TRBV19 and TRBJ1-1; D gene unclear. CDR1 and CDR2 (germline): LNHDA, SQIVND (reference sequence). Trimming left V 6 bases short and J 4 bases short, with 9 bases between. The CDR3 runs to 12 residues.

This clonotype was found a few times. CDR3 in DNA: TGCAGTGCTAGTCTCGGGATTGACTACGAGCAGTACTTC. It translates to CSASLGIDYEQYF. The V and J genes are TRBV20-1 and TRBJ2-7, with a possible D match to TRBD2 (5 bases). The CDR3 is 13 residues long. Trimming stripped 3 bases from V and 3 bases from J, with 12 bases between. Germline V lookup: CDR1 DFQATT, CDR2 SNEGSKA (reference sequence).

This clonotype came up many times. The V and J genes are TRBV12-3 or TRBV12-4 and TRBJ2-2; no reliable D call. V dropped 5 bases and J dropped 6 bases, with 7 bases sitting between them. This CDR3 spans 12 amino acids. The CDR3 reads CASSLVPGELFF. CDR3 DNA: TGTGCCAGCAGTCTTGTACCCGGGGAGCTGTTTTTT.

This clonotype has more than one count but fewer than ten. The gene calls are TRBV4-2 and TRBJ2-2, with D possibly matching TRBD2 (6 bases). Per the germline V gene, CDR1 is LGHNA and CDR2 is YNFKEQ. The CDR3 is made up of 15 amino acids. Trimming shortened V by 3 bases and J by 4 bases, and 12 bases separated the two germline ends. CDR3 loop: CASSQGGTGTGELFF. CDR3 bases: TGTGCCAGCAGCCAGGGCGGGACCGGCACCGGGGAGCTGTTTTTT.

Many counts were recorded for this clonotype. The V gene is TRBV11-2, the J gene TRBJ2-1; 9 positions match TRBD1. V dropped 3 bases and J dropped 9; count of bases not matched to a gene: 3. The CDR3 is 13 residues long. CDR1 is SGHAT and CDR2 is FQNNGV in the germline V gene. CDR3 region: CASSFGQGFEQFF. CDR3 coding DNA: TGTGCCAGCAGCTTTGGACAGGGGTTTGAGCAGTTCTTC. Using reference TRBV11-2 and TRBJ2-1 for the parts outside the CDR3, the full variable domain is EAGVAQSPRYKIIEKRQSVAFWCNPISGHATLYWYQQILGQGPKLLIQFQNNGVVDDSQLPKDRFSAERLKGVDSTLKIQPAKLEDSAVYLCASSFGQGFEQFFGPGTRLTVL.

Many counts were recorded for this clonotype. The V gene is TRBV12-3 or TRBV12-4, the J gene TRBJ1-1, with 10 nucleotides matching TRBD1. V was clipped by 5 bases and J by 2 bases; unmatched bases: 2. The CDR3 sequence is 14 residues long. The DNA for the CDR3 is TGTGCCAGCAGTAGGGACAGGGGCAACACTGAAGCTTTCTTT. Translation gives CASSRDRGNTEAFF.

The sample holds a few counts of this clonotype. The chain carries TRBV28 and TRBJ2-1; possible D gene TRBD2, 6 bases. The CDR3 has 13 amino acids. Germline loops: CDR1 MDHEN, CDR2 SYDVKM. Trimming shortened V by 7 bases and J by 4 bases, and 11 bases separated the two germline ends. CDR3 loop: CASKGGMYNEQFF. CDR3 nucleotide sequence: TGTGCCAGCAAGGGCGGGATGTACAATGAGCAGTTCTTC.

In this sample, this clonotype turned up a few times. The chain is built from TRBV20-1 and TRBJ2-2; 7 bases are shared with TRBD1. The CDR3 consists of 14 residues. Germline loops: CDR1 DFQATT, CDR2 SNEGSKA (reference sequence). V shed 4 bases and J 2 bases; nucleotides not matched to a gene: 4. The CDR3, as DNA: TGCAGTGCTACTGGACAGGTTAACACCGGGGAGCTGTTTTTT. This encodes CSATGQVNTGELFF.

The chain has TRBV24-1 and TRBJ2-3; 7 bases fit TRBD2. The CDR3 has 12 amino acids. Germline CDR1 KGHDR, CDR2 SFDVKD. V trimming: 4 bases; J trimming: 10 bases; junction bases outside the gene matches: 4. In nucleotides, the CDR3 is TGTGCCACCAGTGAATTAGCGGGCGCGCAGTATTTT. Protein: CATSELAGAQYF.

This clonotype was observed many times. This rearrangement joins TRBV5-5 to TRBJ1-4; D is uncertain. The ends were cut back, 4 bases at V and 7 bases at J, with 14 bases in the middle. In germline, CDR1 is SGHKS, CDR2 YYEKEE (reference sequence). This CDR3 contains 14 residues. CDR3 DNA: TGTGCCAGCAGCGTAGTGGGTTCGAGTGAAAAACTGTTTTTT. Protein: CASSVVGSSEKLFF. Based on the CDR3 plus reference TRBV5-5 and TRBJ1-4, the full variable domain is DAGVTQSPTHLIKTRGQQVTLRCSPISGHKSVSWYQQVLGQGPQFIFQYYEKEERGRGNFPDRFSARQFPNYSSELNVNALLLGDSALYLCASSVVGSSEKLFFGSGTQLSVL.

The chain uses TRBV20-1 and TRBJ2-5; 9 bases line up with TRBD2. With V trimmed by 6 bases and J by 5 bases, 10 bases remained unmatched. From germline, CDR1 is DFQATT and CDR2 SNEGSKA (reference sequence). This CDR3 is 14 amino acids long. The CDR3 is CSASGAGGPETQYF. The CDR3 DNA is TGCAGTGCCAGCGGCGCGGGGGGGCCGGAGACCCAGTACTTC.

This clonotype has a handful of counts. The rearrangement links TRBV11-2 to TRBJ2-1, with TRBD1 identical over 9 bases. The CDR3 covers 17 residues. After removal of 5 bases from V and 4 bases from J, the junction contained 12 bases not matched to a gene. Germline-derived CDR1 and CDR2 are SGHAT and FQNNGV. The CDR3 loop is CASSHPRGQGSYNEQFF. In nucleotides, the CDR3 is TGTGCCAGCAGCCACCCGAGGGGACAGGGAAGTTACAATGAGCAGTTCTTC.

The genes are TRBV7-8 and TRBJ2-2; D is possibly TRBD2 (5 bases). V shed 1 base and J shed 4 bases, with 13 bases lying between them. Germline values: CDR1 SGHVS, CDR2 FQNEAQ. The CDR3 extends over 16 amino acids. The CDR3 reads CASSLEAVKGTGELFF. CDR3 bases: TGTGCCAGCAGCTTAGAAGCGGTGAAGGGCACCGGGGAGCTGTTTTTT.